This T cell receptor (beta chain) was sequenced during a study of shared clonotypes between healthy human individuals (dated by TCRdb to the early 2020s). Notes on the research overall: Two women and three men aged 18 to 49 years were included in the cohort. Between about 0.85 and 10 billion PBMCs per donor were obtained by leukapheresis. Different laboratories and diverse techniques were used to prepare libraries and sequence TCR repertoires, to increase sequencing depth and limit assay-specific biases. To estimate repertoire size and how much clonotype sharing occurs between individuals, the study deeply sequenced the blood TCR repertoires of about 5 healthy adults. For each donor, three plates each were used for CD4 naive and CD4 memory, two plates were used for CD8 naive, and one plate was used for CD8 memory. The paper as a whole reports these results and caveats: Larger estimated clonotype richness was generally found for naive subsets than for memory subsets. Compared with non-shared clonotypes, the clonotypes found in all four sorted-subset donors had higher generation probabilities. Sampling was restricted to blood, and TCR repertoires in tissue are likely to differ from TCR repertoires in blood. Pairwise subsampling indicated that sequencing depth was expected to affect the degree of clonotype sharing among donors. When several donors were compared, the shared fraction of clonotypes was 5% to 6.5% for naive CD4, 3.5% for naive CD8, 2% to 2.5% for memory CD4, and roughly 0.4% for memory CD8. Incomplete sequencing was indicated by rarefaction of sorted-subset datasets, despite the large sequencing depth. Because the study included a small number of donors, the genetic and exposure-history diversity represented was limited.

The CDR3 goes from the cysteine to the phenylalanine over 13 residues. The only DNA kept is the CDR3, 39 bases in frame from the first base. Compared with germline, V lacks 9 bases and J lacks 4 bases; bases without a gene match: 6. Based on the germline V gene, the CDR1 and CDR2 sequences are SNHLY and FYNNEI. As to this clone: No antigen is known for it. Per-nucleotide qualities are absent, and no much larger clonotype sits a single base away.

Donors were healthy HIV-negative adults with no recently reported acute infections or vaccinations. All donors were Caucasian adults living in Nashville, Tennessee, USA. CD4+ T cells were enriched by magnetic negative selection; naive cells were then positively selected on CD45RA, and the negative fraction formed the memory subset. Blood was collected by leukapheresis, and PBMCs were isolated by Ficoll-Histopaque density gradient centrifugation and then cryopreserved in liquid nitrogen vapor phase. Purity and quantity of every magnetically sorted T cell population were checked by analytical flow cytometry. Genomic DNA was isolated from each sorted fraction and quantified by UV absorbance on a Nanodrop 2000c. Using the deep immunoSEQ assay, multiplex PCR amplified TCR CDR3 regions from genomic DNA. Genomic DNA extracted from each cell subset was distributed evenly over all wells of several immunoSEQ 96-well plates, and each plate served as one replicate. For sorted subsets, roughly 0.2 ug genomic DNA, equal to approximately 30,000 T cell genomes, was loaded into each replicate PCR. Purified libraries were measured with a Qubit 3.0 fluorometer, size-checked on a Bioanalyzer 2100, and measured again with the KAPA Library Quantification kit. Every immunoSEQ 96-well plate was sequenced on a dedicated single-read 150-cycle Illumina NextSeq 550 flow cell. The original methods were these. The immunoSEQ output contained only junctional sequences without quality scores, so filtering could not match that applied to full-length reads. Sequences were annotated with PyIR, a Python wrapper for IgBLAST v1.9, and V/J genes and CDR3 were assigned using IMGT germline references. Reads with weak V/J assignments (E-value above 1e-6), missing CDR3, stop codons, out-of-frame junctions, or ambiguous translated residues were removed. A V3J clonotype was defined by an identical inferred V gene, J gene, and CDR3 amino acid sequence. Percentage overlap between repertoires was calculated by dividing the number of shared unique clonotypes by the size of the smaller repertoire. Repertoire richness was assessed with RTK rarefaction, the Chao1 estimator, and Recon v2.1 estimates of unobserved clonotypes. Generation probabilities for all TCRbeta clonotypes obtained by the gDNA method from a handful of donors were computed using OLGA. Not all clones reach the TCRdb copy of this immuneACCESS table, which keeps in-frame sequences only. Checked studies attribute under half of the gap to unresolved V genes and leave the rest unexplained. V, J and clone size derive from that table, while D and trimming were established from the DNA sequence. In this sample the table shows about 730,000 clones, 55% to 80% of which occur a single time. About 1.7% of the sample is held by the ten biggest clonotypes.

The origin of this receptor is a woman aged 25-40 years in good health. The sequenced sample consisted of memory CD4+ T cells sorted from blood. The sample's cell subset or site, from its label and the paper: CD45RA-negative fraction. Recombination linked TRBV2 to TRBJ2-5; TRBD2 lines up with 9 middle nucleotides. The CDR3 is CASGLALPETQYF. The DNA sequence is as follows: TGTGCCAGTGGACTAGCGCTTCCAGAGACCCAGTACTTC.